These 5 T cell receptor beta chains originate from one sample sequenced in a study of T cells expressing NK-cell markers. After re-calling the 5' RACE reads, TCRdb lists one entry per CDR3 protein, DNA absent. The sample holds about 180,000 distinct CDR3 sequences. The sample consisted of blood T cells: a sorted CD56 or NKG2C T cell subset, CD4+ or CD8+ T cells, or bulk PBMC T cells (not recorded which). These receptor sequences come from a woman aged 18 to 75 in good health.

The rearrangement joins TRBV2 to TRBJ1-5; TCRdb's D gene call, TRBD1, goes unchecked for lack of DNA. This CDR3 is built from 14 residues. Per germline, CDR1 SNHLY and CDR2 FYNNEI. This chain's CDR3 is CASKGDREAQPQHF.

The gene calls are TRBV9 and TRBJ1-6. This CDR3 is 12 amino acids long. CDR1 and CDR2 (germline): SGDLS, YYNGEE. CDR3 sequence: CASSGRNSPLHF.

The genes are TRBV20-1 and TRBJ1-5; TCRdb picks TRBD1, but there is no DNA to check that call. CDR3 length: 14 amino acids. From germline, CDR1 is DFQATT and CDR2 SNEGSKA (reference sequence). CDR3 sequence reads: CSARGGARNQPQHF.

The rearrangement joins TRBV7-2 to TRBJ1-4; TCRdb's D call, TRBD1, is unchecked because there is no DNA. The CDR3 totals 15 residues. The germline CDR1 and CDR2 sequences are SGHTA and FQGNSA. CDR3 protein: CASSRRQVLDEKLFF.

The rearrangement uses TRBV4-1 and TRBJ2-1. The CDR3 extends over 19 amino acids. Germline CDR1 is MGHRA and CDR2 is YSYEKL. The CDR3 loop reads CASSQGPKDERYSYNEQFF.